Following are 11 T cell receptor beta chains from one sample sequenced in a study of T-cell reconstitution after alpha-beta-depleted transplantation in children. It was with unique molecular identifiers that the TCRbeta library was prepared. TCRdb fed the PCR reads into MiXCR, producing one record per CDR3 protein. The sample consists of hundreds of thousands of distinct CDR3 sequences, roughly 10% of them appearing once. This material consisted of PBMCs, taken before TCRalphabeta/CD19-depleted stem cell transplant. Source of these receptors: a child under 10 years old with inherited bone marrow failure, due to receive a stem cell transplant.

This clonotype was counted a few times. The chain joins TRBV30 to TRBJ1-5; 7 nucleotides agree with TRBD1. The CDR3 totals 17 residues. With 3 bases clipped from V and 1 base from J, the junction kept 12 bases outside the gene matches. Looked up from germline, CDR1 is GTSNPN and CDR2 is SVGIG (reference sequence). CDR3 in amino acids: CAWSPSRTGMSNQPQHF. The CDR3 DNA reads as TGTGCCTGGAGCCCAAGCCGGACAGGAATGAGCAATCAGCCCCAGCATTTT.

This clonotype was seen many times. The chain joins TRBV29-1 to TRBJ2-1; the D gene is possibly TRBD1 (5 bases). This CDR3 contains 12 residues. V was cut by 7 bases and J by 4 bases, with 11 bases left in between. Germline loops: CDR1 SQVTM, CDR2 ANQGSEA. Written as DNA, the CDR3 is TGCAGCGGCGATGACAGTTACAATGAGCAGTTCTTC. Translated: CSGDDSYNEQFF.

This clonotype was counted ten times or more. The gene calls are TRBV20-1 and TRBJ2-5, with D unresolved. The CDR3 runs to 14 residues. Germline-derived CDR1 and CDR2 are DFQATT and SNEGSKA (reference sequence). Trimming took 2 bases from V and 3 from J, leaving 13 bases between them. DNA of the CDR3: TGCAGTGCTAGAATGCCGGGCTTGAAAGAGACCCAGTACTTC. This codes for CSARMPGLKETQYF.

The chain is built from TRBV29-1 and TRBJ2-3, with TRBD1 matching over 9 bases. The CDR3 runs 13 residues. With 4 bases clipped from V and 7 bases from J, the junction kept 6 bases outside the gene matches. Germline assignment: CDR1 SQVTM and CDR2 ANQGSEA. In nucleotides, the CDR3 is TGCAGCGTTGGACAGGGGGGAAGTTATACGCAGTATTTT. Encoded protein: CSVGQGGSYTQYF.

At least ten counts were recorded for this clonotype. This chain joins TRBV4-2 and TRBJ2-2; 11 nucleotides agree with TRBD2. The CDR3 sequence is 18 residues long. The germline CDR1 and CDR2 sequences are LGHNA and YNFKEQ. The junction had 9 bases not matched to a gene; V was cut back by 0 bases and J by 6 bases. CDR3 sequence (DNA): TGTGCCAGCAGCCAAGACACGGCTAGCGGGAGGTACGCCGGGGAGCTGTTTTTT. It codes for CASSQDTASGRYAGELFF.

This clonotype was picked up many times. This chain connects TRBV7-8 to TRBJ2-3; 9 bases are shared with TRBD2. V was clipped by 5 bases and J by 5 bases; unmatched bases: 8. Germline values: CDR1 SGHVS, CDR2 FQNEAQ. The CDR3 runs 15 residues. CDR3 region: CASSIPGLAQDTQYF. In DNA, the CDR3 is TGTGCCAGCAGCATCCCGGGACTAGCACAAGATACGCAGTATTTT. The full variable domain, its missing parts supplied by reference TRBV7-8 and TRBJ2-3, is GAGVSQSPRYKVAKRGQDVALRCDPISGHVSLFWYQQALGQGPEFLTYFQNEAQLDKSGLPSDRFFAERPEGSVSTLKIQRTQQEDSAVYLCASSIPGLAQDTQYFGPGTRLTVL.

This clonotype has a handful of counts. The chain employs TRBV12-3 or TRBV12-4 and TRBJ2-1; 7 bases line up with TRBD1. Germline trimming cut 5 bases from V and 8 bases from J; bases unmatched to any gene: 24. The CDR3 has 19 residues. The CDR3 DNA sequence: TGTGCCAGCAGTCTTACACTCCGCCCGGGATCAGGGGGTCCTGATGAGCAGTTCTTC. Its translation: CASSLTLRPGSGGPDEQFF.

This sequence joins TRBV20-1 and TRBJ2-3; D unclear. The CDR3 has 12 residues. Trimming left V 3 bases short and J 4 bases short, with 8 bases between. Germline assignment: CDR1 DFQATT and CDR2 SNEGSKA (reference sequence). The chain's CDR3 is CSASFFADTQYF. The CDR3 DNA follows: TGCAGTGCTAGCTTTTTTGCAGATACGCAGTATTTT.

This chain connects TRBV5-1 to TRBJ1-5; no definite D call. The germline V and J ends were trimmed by 2 bases and 5 bases, with 14 bases remaining between them. Per germline, CDR1 SGHRS and CDR2 YFSETQ. The CDR3 is 15 residues long. The CDR3 loop is CASSFSGSGDQPQHF. CDR3 nucleotides: TGCGCCAGCAGCTTTTCCGGGAGCGGGGATCAGCCCCAGCATTTT.

In its sample, this clonotype was seen many times. The chain carries TRBV9 and TRBJ1-2; no definite D call. Germline values: CDR1 SGDLS, CDR2 YYNGEE. Trimming pared 2 bases from V and 0 bases from J, leaving 8 bases between. The CDR3 length is 14 residues. CDR3 sequence: CASSVPGTNYGYTF. CDR3 sequence (DNA): TGTGCCAGCAGCGTCCCGGGCACTAACTATGGCTACACCTTC.

A few counts support this clonotype. The CDR3 coding sequence is TGTGCCAGCAGCTTGGAGATAGTACGGGAGACCCAGTACTTC. Amino acids: CASSLEIVRETQYF. The rearrangement links TRBV5-8 to TRBJ2-5; unclear D gene. The CDR3 loop spans 14 amino acids. Trimming removed 0 bases from V and 5 bases from J, with 11 bases in between. Germline V gene sequence: CDR1 SGHTS, CDR2 YDEGEE.